The clone carrying this T cell receptor beta chain turned up a few times. The target antigen is unknown. Each cDNA held unique molecular identifiers, and template switching gave it a universal primer site. TCRdb re-called the 5' RACE reads through MiXCR, storing one row per CDR3 protein. The table lists fewer than 650,000 distinct CDR3 sequences, around 7.5% of them singletons, with 1.6% in the top ten. The sample belongs to a study of identical twins. Points from the study as a whole: Carriage of fewer insertions was seen in abundant cord blood beta clonotypes, whereas memory repertoires showed none.

The CDR3 covers 15 residues. J lost 7 bases, V lost 1 base, and 7 bases had no gene match. The germline V gene encodes CDR1 SGHAT and CDR2 FQNNGV. The same specimen was also included in a second study, on yellow fever vaccine responses in identical twins.

The chain links TRBV11-2 to TRBJ2-3; TRBD1 matches 8 bases. Material: PBMCs. The receptor comes from a woman aged 18-29 years in good health. Here the CDR3 DNA reads TGTGCCAGCAGCTTAGTTGACAGGGGCGGGTATACGCAGTATTTT. This gives the protein CASSLVDRGGYTQYF.